These T cell receptor beta chains were read from a single sample in a study of blood T cell repertoires in COVID-19. Data came from immunoSEQ multiplex PCR; TCRdb stores just in-frame clones and leaves some out. The sample consists of some 200,000 clones, 75% to 95% of them appearing once. The sequencing sample was made of peripheral blood. Receptor source: a man aged 45-65 years with acute or convalescent COVID-19. The CDR3 runs from the conserved cysteine through the conserved F or W. A D gene is named only where the DNA matches it firmly. Expanded clones get a size class; other rows say once, few or many, or leave the size out.

- | TRBD2 | TRBJ2-3 | TRBV6-6 | 14 | CASSYAGGLDTQYF | TGTGCCAGCAGTTACGCGGGAGGGTTAGATACGCAGTATTTT
few | TRBD2 | TRBJ2-1 | TRBV10-3 | 15 | CAIQGTLAGVNGQFF | TGTGCCATACAAGGAACACTAGCGGGAGTGAATGGACAGTTCTTC
- | - | TRBJ1-2 | TRBV4-1 | 14 | CASSQEPGNYGYTF | TGCGCCAGCAGCCAAGAACCAGGAAACTATGGCTACACCTTC
- | TRBD1 | TRBJ2-5 | TRBV11-3 | 15 | CASSPGQTLQETQYF | TGTGCCAGCAGCCCGGGACAGACCTTACAAGAGACCCAGTACTTC
once | - | TRBJ1-1 | TRBV29-1 | 15 | CSVSRWGEHHTEAFF | TGCAGCGTATCCCGTTGGGGGGAACATCACACTGAAGCTTTCTTT
- | TRBD1 | TRBJ2-5 | TRBV11-1 | 15 | CASSSHTGARETQYF | TGTGCCAGCAGCTCCCATACAGGGGCGAGAGAGACCCAGTACTTC
once | TRBD1 | TRBJ2-5 | TRBV9 | 16 | CASSESARGPGETQYF | TGTGCCAGCAGCGAGAGCGCCAGGGGGCCGGGGGAGACCCAGTACTTC
- | TRBD2 | TRBJ2-7 | TRBV28 | 17 | CASSAAGTSGSSYEQYF | TGTGCCAGCAGTGCCGCCGGGACTAGCGGGTCCTCCTACGAGCAGTACTTC
few | - | TRBJ1-3 | TRBV7-9 | 16 | CASSTRRTGTGNTIYF | TGTGCCAGCAGCACCCGACGCACAGGGACTGGAAACACCATATATTTT
- | TRBD1 | TRBJ1-5 | TRBV19 | 15 | CASSRRTGGRQPQHF | TGTGCCAGTAGTAGGAGGACAGGGGGCAGGCAGCCCCAGCATTTT
- | TRBD2 | TRBJ2-1 | TRBV27 | 12 | CASSSGANEQFF | TGTGCCAGCTCCAGCGGGGCAAATGAGCAGTTCTTC
- | - | TRBJ2-1 | TRBV2 | 14 | CAAEGGSSYNEQFF | TGTGCCGCGGAGGGGGGGAGCTCCTACAATGAGCAGTTCTTC
once | TRBD1 | TRBJ2-7 | TRBV28 | 11 | CATGTGYEQYF | TGTGCCACCGGGACAGGGTACGAGCAGTACTTC
- | - | TRBJ2-7 | TRBV30 | 12 | CALEGLPGSQYF | TGTGCCTTGGAGGGGCTTCCGGGCTCGCAGTACTTC
- | - | TRBJ1-6 | TRBV6-2/TRBV6-3 | 16 | CASSYLRRSYNSPLHF | TGTGCCAGCAGTTACCTTAGACGGAGCTATAATTCACCCCTCCACTTT
- | TRBD1 | TRBJ2-1 | TRBV2 | 14 | CASRDRDRDNEQFF | TGTGCCAGCAGGGACCGGGACAGAGACAATGAGCAGTTCTTC